The next 14 T cell receptor beta chains were all read from a single sample in a study of siplizumab effects on memory and regulatory T cells. Assay: immunoSEQ multiplex PCR; the TCRdb copy retains only in-frame clones and omits some. The table has around 100,000 clones, 75% to 95% seen once. The specimen was CD4+ T cells sorted from blood. The receptors stem from a human donor in good health.

The chain combines TRBV5-8 with TRBJ2-7; D possibly corresponds to TRBD2 (5 bases). Trimming left V 0 bases short and J 0 bases short, with 10 bases between. The CDR3 covers 15 residues. Per the germline V gene, CDR1 is SGHTS and CDR2 is YDEGEE. The CDR3 DNA is TGTGCCAGCAGCTTGGCGGGATGGAGCTCCTACGAGCAGTACTTC. It encodes CASSLAGWSSYEQYF.

This chain joins TRBV27 and TRBJ2-1; D remains unclear. CDR3 length: 13 residues. The germline CDR1 and CDR2 sequences are MNHEY and SMNVEV (reference sequence). V lost 0 bases and J lost 10, with 10 bases in between. CDR3 residues: CASSLSASPEQFF. The CDR3 DNA reads TGTGCCAGCAGTTTATCGGCCAGCCCAGAGCAGTTCTTC.

V gene TRBV9 combines with J gene TRBJ1-6; D unclear. CDR1 and CDR2 from the germline V gene are SGDLS and YYNGEE. Trimming stripped 0 bases from V and 6 bases from J, with 10 bases between. This CDR3 is built from 15 residues. As DNA, the CDR3 is TGTGCCAGCAGCGTAGCTAGCGCACTTAATTCACCCCTCCACTTT. Its protein is CASSVASALNSPLHF.

The chain joins TRBV7-2 to TRBJ2-3, with 8 bases that match TRBD2. The V gene's germline CDR1 is SGHTA and CDR2 FQGNSA. The V gene end was trimmed by 5 bases and the J gene end by 2 bases; junction bases not matched to a gene: 9. The length of the CDR3 is 16 residues. The CDR3 DNA reads as TGTGCCAGCAGCCTCCCCGGGCGGGGGGTCACAGATACGCAGTATTTT. Its translation is CASSLPGRGVTDTQYF.

This clone has only one observation. The chain employs TRBV5-1 and TRBJ2-4; D possibly corresponds to TRBD2 (6 bases). The length of the CDR3 is 15 residues. Germline lookup yields CDR1 SGHRS and CDR2 YFSETQ. V lost 0 bases to trimming and J lost 8 bases, with 15 bases between them. Written as DNA, the CDR3 is TGCGCCAGCAGCTTGGTTTCAGGGAGGTTTGACATTCAGTACTTC. Encoded protein: CASSLVSGRFDIQYF.

The chain has TRBV7-2 and TRBJ2-5; a possible D gene is TRBD1 (5 bases). V was cut by 5 bases and J by 3 bases, with 19 bases left in between. Per germline, CDR1 SGHTA and CDR2 FQGNSA. This CDR3 region has 16 residues. CDR3 DNA sequence: TGTGCCAGCAGCCTCGAAAGGGGCTGGGCCAAAGAGACCCAGTACTTC. This translates into CASSLERGWAKETQYF.

Concerning this clone itself: In the same sample, other DNA sequences code for this CDR3. V and J are TRBV27 and TRBJ2-3, with D hard to call. Trimming shortened V by 6 bases and J by 6 bases, and 16 bases separated the two germline ends. This CDR3 is built from 14 residues. CDR1 and CDR2 (germline): MNHEY, SMNVEV (reference sequence). The CDR3: CASSPTGGLDTQYF. The CDR3 DNA reads as TGTGCCAGCAGCCCAACGGGTGGATTGGATACGCAGTATTTT.

The V and J genes are TRBV2 and TRBJ2-5; weak D call: TRBD1 (6 bases). V dropped 10 bases and J dropped 3 bases, with 9 bases sitting between them. CDR3 length: 11 residues. Germline lookup yields CDR1 SNHLY and CDR2 FYNNEI. The CDR3 DNA reads TGTGCCACCGGGACAAAAGAGACCCAGTACTTC. Protein sequence: CATGTKETQYF.

The rearrangement uses TRBV7-3 and TRBJ1-3; the match to TRBD1 covers 10 bases. J was trimmed by 4 bases and V by 8 bases; bases with no gene match: 8. CDR1 and CDR2 from the germline V gene are SGHTA and FQGTGA. The CDR3 covers 15 residues. The CDR3 nucleotides read TGTGCCAGCTCCCCCGGGACAGGGGAAGGAAACACCATATATTTT. Translation: CASSPGTGEGNTIYF.

The rearrangement uses TRBV18 and TRBJ1-3, with 7 bases lining up with TRBD1. In germline, CDR1 is KGHSH, CDR2 LQKENI. V trimming: 2 bases; J trimming: 0 bases; junction bases outside the gene matches: 10. CDR3 length: 18 residues. The CDR3 DNA follows: TGTGCCAGCTCACCAGCCTCGGGACAGTCCAACTCTGGAAACACCATATATTTT. Protein: CASSPASGQSNSGNTIYF. The full variable domain, rest sourced from reference TRBV18 and TRBJ1-3, is NAGVMQNPRHLVRRRGQEARLRCSPMKGHSHVYWYRQLPEEGLKFMVYLQKENIIDESGMPKERFSAEFPKEGPSILRIQQVVRGDSAAYFCASSPASGQSNSGNTIYFGEGSWLTVV.

The gene calls are TRBV6-5 and TRBJ1-6; no clear D gene. CDR1 and CDR2 (germline): MNHEY, SVGAGI. The germline V and J ends were trimmed by 4 bases and 6 bases, with 13 bases remaining between them. The CDR3 totals 15 residues. Here the CDR3 DNA reads TGTGCCAGCAGTTCGCGCTTAGCCAGTAATTCACCCCTCCACTTT. Translated, it gives CASSSRLASNSPLHF.

The chain combines TRBV6-5 with TRBJ1-3; TRBD1 matches 7 bases. The CDR3 is 14 amino acids. Germline CDR1 reads MNHEY; CDR2 reads SVGAGI. V was clipped by 5 bases and J by 4 bases; unmatched bases: 5. The CDR3 loop is CASSLDRAGNTIYF. CDR3 nucleotide sequence: TGTGCCAGCAGTCTCGACAGGGCCGGAAACACCATATATTTT.

The CDR3 loop is CASSEALSLGGTPVSYEQYF. The DNA for the CDR3 is TGTGCCAGCAGTGAAGCGCTTTCCCTCGGCGGGACACCAGTCTCCTACGAGCAGTACTTC. The J gene is TRBJ2-7, the V gene TRBV6-1, with D possibly being TRBD1 or TRBD2 (6 bases each). There are 20 residues in the CDR3. V lost 0 bases and J 0 bases, leaving 24 bases between the germline ends. CDR1 is MNHNS and CDR2 is SASEGT in the germline V gene.

This rearrangement joins TRBV27 to TRBJ2-7, with 7 bases identical to TRBD2. CDR3 length: 16 amino acids. CDR1 is MNHEY, CDR2 SMNVEV, per germline (reference sequence). Trimming cost V 3 bases and J 6 bases; bases outside gene matches: 14. The chain's CDR3 is CASSFSAAGMLGEQYF. CDR3 nucleotide sequence: TGTGCCAGCAGTTTTTCCGCAGCGGGGATGTTGGGCGAGCAGTACTTC.